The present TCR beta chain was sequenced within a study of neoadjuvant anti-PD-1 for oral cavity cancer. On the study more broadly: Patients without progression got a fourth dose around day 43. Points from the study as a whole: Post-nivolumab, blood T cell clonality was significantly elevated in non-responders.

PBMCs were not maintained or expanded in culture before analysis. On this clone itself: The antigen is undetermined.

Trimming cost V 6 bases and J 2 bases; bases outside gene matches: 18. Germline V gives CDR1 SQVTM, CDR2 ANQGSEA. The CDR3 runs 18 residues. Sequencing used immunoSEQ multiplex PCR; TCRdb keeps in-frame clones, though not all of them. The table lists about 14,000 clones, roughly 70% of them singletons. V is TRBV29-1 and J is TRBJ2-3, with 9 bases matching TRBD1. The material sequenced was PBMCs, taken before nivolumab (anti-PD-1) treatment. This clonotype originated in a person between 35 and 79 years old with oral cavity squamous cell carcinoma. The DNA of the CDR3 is TGCAGCGTCGACAGGGCTGCTTGGACAGGGGATTTCACAGATACGCAGTATTTT. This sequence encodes CSVDRAAWTGDFTDTQYF.